What follows are 7 T cell receptor beta chains derived from one specimen sequenced in a study of metastatic and nonmetastatic thyroid tumors. Each patient came to thyroid surgery without any prior treatment (of any kind). TCRdb reanalyzed the PCR reads via MiXCR. This table has tens of thousands of clones, about 25% appearing once. Sequences were obtained from blood. The receptors were sampled from a female donor with papillary thyroid cancer or a benign thyroid nodule (not recorded which). Some clones in this sample may be carry-over from other donors' samples.

Turning to this clone: Sequence at one end of the junction differs from germline and may be a read error. The rearrangement uses TRBV6-1 and TRBJ2-1; D call uncertain. Germline V gene sequence: CDR1 MNHNS, CDR2 SASEGT. The CDR3 has 13 amino acids. The CDR3 reads CASSKQCDNKQFF. CDR3 DNA sequence: TGTGCCAGCAGCAAACAGTGTGACAATAAGCAGTTCTTC.

This clone was counted ten times or more. The chain recombines TRBV28 with TRBJ1-1, with a possible D match to TRBD1 (6 bases). Trimming shortened V by 6 bases and J by 5 bases, and 19 bases separated the two germline ends. The CDR3 has 15 residues. The germline gives CDR1 MDHEN, CDR2 SYDVKM. The CDR3: CASRPTGGQGTEAFF. CDR3 coding DNA: TGTGCCAGCAGGCCCACGGGGGGCCAGGGGACTGAAGCTTTCTTT.

This clone was found many times. The chain uses TRBV7-6 and TRBJ2-6; D remains ambiguous. The germline V and J ends were trimmed by 1 base and 4 bases, with 17 bases remaining between them. From germline, CDR1 is SGHVS and CDR2 FNYEAQ. The CDR3 is made up of 18 amino acids. DNA for the CDR3: TGTGCCAGCAGCTTAGTTCTGGATTTACGAGCGGGGGCCAACGTCCTGACTTTC. Protein product: CASSLVLDLRAGANVLTF. Supplemented by reference TRBV7-6 and TRBJ2-6, the full variable domain reads GAGVSQSPRYKVTKRGQDVALRCDPISGHVSLYWYRQALGQGPEFLTYFNYEAQQDKSGLPNDRFSAERPEGSISTLTIQRTEQRDSAMYRCASSLVLDLRAGANVLTFGAGSRLTVL.

This rearrangement joins TRBV11-1 to TRBJ2-3; 11 positions match TRBD2. Germline V lookup: CDR1 SGHAT, CDR2 FQDESV (reference sequence). This CDR3 contains 18 residues. Trimming cost V 6 bases and J 0 bases; bases outside gene matches: 11. Here the CDR3 reads CASRSSGRLRNSTDTQYF. In DNA, the CDR3 is TGTGCCAGCAGGTCTAGCGGGAGGCTTCGTAATAGCACAGATACGCAGTATTTT.

This clone appeared a few times. This sample includes further DNA sequences coding for the same CDR3. CDR3 sequence (DNA): TGTGCCAGCGGCCTAGCAGAACAAGAGACCCAGTACTTC. Its translation: CASGLAEQETQYF. V is TRBV6-2 or TRBV6-3 and J is TRBJ2-5; D might be TRBD2 (5 bases). The CDR3 totals 13 residues. Deletions cut 8 bases from V and 2 bases from J, with 12 bases between. The germline gives CDR1 MNHEY, CDR2 SVGEGT.

This sequence joins TRBV28 and TRBJ1-2; TRBD1 might be the D (5 bases). From germline, CDR1 is MDHEN and CDR2 SYDVKM. The CDR3 spans 11 residues. V shed 7 bases and J shed 8 bases, with 11 bases lying between them. CDR3 loop: CASNSGTGYTF. CDR3 coding DNA: TGTGCCAGCAACTCAGGGACCGGCTACACCTTC.

This clone has ten or more counts. This chain uses TRBV29-1 with TRBJ2-1, with D perhaps TRBD1 (7 bases). Germline assignment: CDR1 SQVTM and CDR2 ANQGSEA. This CDR3 spans 13 amino acids. Trimming cost V 3 bases and J 4 bases, with 10 bases left between them. The CDR3, as DNA: TGCAGCGTTGACAGGGGGACTTACAATGAGCAGTTCTTC. It specifies CSVDRGTYNEQFF.